This TCR beta chain was obtained from a study of preoperative IRX-2 immunotherapy in early breast cancer. Clones were sequenced by immunoSEQ multiplex PCR, and TCRdb holds only the in-frame ones, with some missing. The sample includes roughly 25,000 clones, 90% to 95% of them seen just once. The treatment: preoperative locoregional IRX-2 cytokine immunotherapy. CDR3 size: 15 residues. CDR1 SQVTM and CDR2 ANQGSEA come from the germline V gene. V lost 0 bases and J 6 bases, leaving 15 bases between the germline ends. The sample consisted of tumor tissue, taken after IRX-2 immunotherapy. The rearrangement links TRBV29-1 to TRBJ2-1; possible D gene TRBD1, 6 bases. The TCR comes from a human donor with breast cancer. The CDR3: CSVEERGRGPNEQFF. CDR3 coding DNA: TGCAGCGTTGAAGAGAGAGGCAGGGGTCCCAATGAGCAGTTCTTC.